The clone carrying this T cell receptor (beta chain) occurred many times. The data stem from a study of blood T cell repertoires in COVID-19. There are 15 residues in the CDR3. The ends were cut back, 0 bases at V and 11 bases at J, with 19 bases in the middle. Germline V gene lookup returns CDR1 MNHEY and CDR2 SVGEGT. Generated by immunoSEQ multiplex PCR, the TCRdb table keeps only in-frame clones and is missing some. The sample records 120,000 to 150,000 clones, about four fifths being singletons. The TCR originated in a human donor with acute or convalescent COVID-19. The donor label of this sample is uncertain. This chain joins TRBV6-2 or TRBV6-3 and TRBJ1-1, with a possible D match to TRBD1 (6 bases). The specimen sequenced was peripheral blood. CDR3 sequence (DNA): TGTGCCAGCAGTTACTCGAGGCAGGGGCCCTTCGAGGCTTTCTTT. Translation: CASSYSRQGPFEAFF.